Below, one T cell receptor (beta chain) is given with its context. Its binding antigen is unknown. No base-level quality is on record; no much larger clone is a single base apart. This sample was included in a study of T cell responses to AZD1222 COVID-19 vaccine (dated by TCRdb to about 2021). About the investigation overall: A total of 230 or so trial participants underwent TCR sequencing, of whom some 210 received two doses of AZD1222 and around 26 received two doses of the MenACWY control vaccine. Trial participants were enrolled into age subgroups of 18-55, 56-69 and 70-plus years, which contained approximately 150, 30 and 60 TCR-sequenced participants, respectively.

What the authors observed across the whole study: Reportedly, almost half of the unique spike-specific TCRs recognized epitopes lying outside the regions that are mutated in the B.1.351 and B.1.1.7 variants. Conclusions about previously exposed vaccinees are limited because only a handful of AZD1222 recipients were SARS-CoV-2 seropositive at baseline. Most participants were white British and females outnumbered males, and the authors suggested that clonal diversity may have been underestimated. Spike-specific TCR breadth and depth rose significantly after two AZD1222 doses compared with day 0 and with MenACWY recipients. Because no day 14 peak-response samples were available, repertoires were characterized only after the peak T cell response. The whole spike protein was spanned by vaccine-associated CD4 TCRs, and dominant responses were seen in regions 160-218 and 743-854. The 56-69-year group was small, and its depth increase did not reach significance, likely because of low power.

The CDR3 regions of human TCRbeta chains were analyzed by immunosequencing. The paper's processing steps were these. Repertoire TCRs were matched against a reference library of SARS-CoV-2-specific TCRs generated with the MIRA antigen-specificity platform. Breadth was defined as the fraction of unique TCRs that were SARS-CoV-2-associated, and depth was defined as the fraction of total T cells that were SARS-CoV-2-associated. Using the MIRA data, each spike-specific TCR was assigned both to the spike region to which the TCR was reactive and to a CD4 or CD8 class. Log10-transformed breadth and depth values were compared by one-way ANOVA with Sidak's multiple comparisons tests. Here the immuneACCESS table is served through TCRdb, limited to in-frame sequences with V and J called. Missing clones are a known gap in these copies; in checked studies unresolved V genes cover under half, and the rest lacks a known reason. Clone size and the V and J calls come from that table; the DNA yielded D and trimming. For this sample the table gives about 150,000 clones, of which around 90% were detected only once. The ten largest clones capture roughly 5.4% of the sample.

What the time point label conveys for this sample: about 28 days (+/-7) after the second vaccine dose. The intended sense of this specimen's treatment or condition label: meningococcal conjugate vaccine given as trial control. Vaccinee samples were obtained from the UK trials COV001 and COV002, which included a single-blind randomized controlled phase 2/3 trial of AZD1222 (ChAdOx1 nCoV-19) in healthy adults. Trial participant PBMC samples were collected at day 0 and day 28 after the second dose for TCRbeta chain sequencing. The CDR3, cysteine through phenylalanine, is 14 amino acids long. Here the CDR3 DNA is all that survives: 42 bases in frame from base 1. Trimming accounts for 0 bases at V and 9 bases at J, while the number of junction bases matched to no gene is 8. According to the germline V gene (reference sequence), CDR1 reads GTSNPN and CDR2 reads SVGIG.

Here the chain combines TRBV30 and TRBJ2-5, with 9 bases matching TRBD2. The starting material was peripheral blood, obtained 28 days after the second dose of the MenACWY control vaccine. The clonotype originates from an adult who received the MenACWY meningococcal vaccine as a control. The encoded CDR3 is CAWSVGAGGGAQYF. The DNA is as follows: TGTGCCTGGAGTGTAGGTGCGGGAGGGGGGGCCCAGTACTTC.